The clone carrying this TCR beta chain was detected many times. Its antigen is still unknown. V shed 6 bases and J shed 6 bases, with 18 bases lying between them. Germline assignment: CDR1 MNHEY and CDR2 SMNVEV (reference sequence). The CDR3 has 14 residues. This entry is derived from a study of T cell repertoires in cytomegalovirus infection. Study results and caveats: CMV-specific HLA-C-restricted TCR beta clonotypes dominated the ex vivo response.

TCRdb ran MiXCR on the reads and lists one entry per CDR3 protein. The table has fewer than 250,000 distinct CDR3 sequences, 9% to 15% seen once. The clonotype comes from a human donor in good health (CMV status not recorded). Some clones in this sample may be carry-over from other donors' samples. The sample taken for sequencing was PBMCs. V usage is TRBV27 and J usage is TRBJ2-7, with D possibly being TRBD2 (7 bases). The CDR3 nucleotides are TGTGCCAGCAGCCTCGGGGGGCTGGGAACCGAGCAGTACTTC. It specifies CASSLGGLGTEQYF.